This entry lists 13 T cell receptor beta chains sequenced from one sample in a study of CXCR3-negative and CXCR3-positive naive CD8 T cells (dated by TCRdb to between 2019 and 2020). The sample was run on a NextSeq 550. The Human TCR Profiling Kit (MiLaboratory) was used to prepare UMI-labeled 5' RACE TRB cDNA libraries. After the reads were reprocessed by TCRdb, one entry was made per CDR3 protein sequence, with no DNA. The table for this sample lists around 45,000 distinct CDR3 sequences. Roughly 1.6% of the sample rests with the top ten. The sequencing sample was made of naive CXCR3- CD8+ T cells from blood. This specimen's cell subset or site label, interpreted: CD45RO-CCR7+CD27+CD95- naive CD8+ T cells lacking CXCR3 (TNR3-). The receptor source for this set is a human donor in good health. Some clones in this sample may be carry-over from other donors' samples.

The gene calls are TRBV24-1 and TRBJ1-2. CDR1 is KGHDR, CDR2 SFDVKD, per germline. The CDR3 runs to 11 residues. The CDR3 sequence is CATKGSYGYTF.

The V gene is TRBV14, the J gene TRBJ2-3; the TCRdb call, TRBD2, lacks DNA for checking. From germline, CDR1 is SGHDN and CDR2 FVKESK. This CDR3 spans 15 amino acids. The CDR3 loop reads CASSPALAWGDTQYF.

The rearrangement uses TRBV6-5 and TRBJ2-2; no DNA is available, so the TRBD2 call from TCRdb remains unchecked. The germline V gene encodes CDR1 MNHEY and CDR2 SVGAGI. The CDR3 has 18 residues. The CDR3: CASSYAKLAGGSTGELFF.

The chain couples TRBV11-2 to TRBJ2-7; TCRdb outputs TRBD2, but without DNA this stays unchecked. Germline assignment: CDR1 SGHAT and CDR2 FQNNGV. This CDR3 comprises 15 residues. CDR3: CASSLSLAGSYEQYF.

The rearrangement uses TRBV28 and TRBJ2-5; no DNA is available, so the TRBD2 call from TCRdb remains unchecked. The CDR3 is 17 amino acids. Looked up from germline, CDR1 is MDHEN and CDR2 is SYDVKM. The CDR3 loop is CASSSLPGLAGVETQYF.

V is TRBV29-1 and J is TRBJ1-1; with no DNA, the TCRdb D assignment of TRBD1 cannot be verified. The CDR3 sequence is 12 residues long. CDR1 is SQVTM, CDR2 ANQGSEA, per germline. CDR3 region: CSAATGGPGAFF.

The chain recombines TRBV5-1 with TRBJ2-5. The CDR3 has 13 amino acids. Germline assignment: CDR1 SGHRS and CDR2 YFSETQ. CDR3 sequence reads: CASSFEFAETQYF.

The chain employs TRBV4-2 and TRBJ2-7. Germline lookup yields CDR1 LGHNA and CDR2 YNFKEQ. The CDR3 contains 13 residues. The CDR3 sequence is CASSQGTVGEQYF.

V is TRBV7-3 and J is TRBJ2-7; there is no DNA to check the TCRdb D call of TRBD1. The CDR3 totals 14 residues. Germline V gene lookup returns CDR1 SGHTA and CDR2 FQGTGA. CDR3 in amino acids: CASSPGGGAYEQYF.

This clonotype is medium-sized by frequency. The chain carries TRBV20-1 and TRBJ2-1; TCRdb's assignment of TRBD1 cannot be checked, as there is no DNA. The CDR3 sequence is 15 residues long. Germline CDR1 is DFQATT and CDR2 is SNEGSKA (reference sequence). Here the CDR3 reads CSALGQGPSYNEQFF.

The V gene is TRBV28, the J gene TRBJ2-7; TCRdb calls TRBD1, which cannot be checked without DNA. In germline, CDR1 is MDHEN, CDR2 SYDVKM. The CDR3 covers 13 residues. This chain's CDR3 is CASSTLQGNEQYF.

The chain carries TRBV6-5 and TRBJ2-3; the D call of TRBD2 rests on TCRdb alone, since no DNA is present to check it. CDR1 is MNHEY, CDR2 SVGAGI, per germline. The CDR3 runs to 14 residues. CDR3 sequence reads: CASSEGLARDTQYF.

The V gene is TRBV12-3 or TRBV12-4, the J gene TRBJ2-5; no DNA is available, so the TRBD2 call from TCRdb remains unchecked. The CDR3 has 15 amino acids. The CDR3 spells CASSLALAGTWTQYF.